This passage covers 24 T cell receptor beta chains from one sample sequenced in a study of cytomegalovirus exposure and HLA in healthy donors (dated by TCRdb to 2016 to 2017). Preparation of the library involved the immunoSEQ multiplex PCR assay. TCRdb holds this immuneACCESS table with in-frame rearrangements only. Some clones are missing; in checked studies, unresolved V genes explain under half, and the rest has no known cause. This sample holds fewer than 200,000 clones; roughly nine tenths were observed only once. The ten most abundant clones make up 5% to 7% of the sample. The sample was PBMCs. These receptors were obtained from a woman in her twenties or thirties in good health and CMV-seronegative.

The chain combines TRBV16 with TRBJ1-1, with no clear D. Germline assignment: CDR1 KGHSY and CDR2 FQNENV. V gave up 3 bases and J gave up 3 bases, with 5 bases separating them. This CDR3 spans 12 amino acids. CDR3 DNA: TGTGCCAGCAGCCACGCAGACACTGAAGCTTTCTTT. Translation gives CASSHADTEAFF. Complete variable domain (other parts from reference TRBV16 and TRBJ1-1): GEEVAQTPKHLVRGEGQKAKLYCAPIKGHSYVFWYQQVLKNEFKFLISFQNENVFDETGMPKERFSAKCLPNSPCSLEIQATKLEDSAVYFCASSHADTEAFFGQGTRLTVV.

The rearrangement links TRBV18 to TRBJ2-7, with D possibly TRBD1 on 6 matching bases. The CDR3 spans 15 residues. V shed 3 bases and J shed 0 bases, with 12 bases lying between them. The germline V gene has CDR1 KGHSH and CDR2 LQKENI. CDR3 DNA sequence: TGTGCCAGCTCACCCCCTGACAGGCCCTCCTACGAGCAGTACTTC. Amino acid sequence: CASSPPDRPSYEQYF.

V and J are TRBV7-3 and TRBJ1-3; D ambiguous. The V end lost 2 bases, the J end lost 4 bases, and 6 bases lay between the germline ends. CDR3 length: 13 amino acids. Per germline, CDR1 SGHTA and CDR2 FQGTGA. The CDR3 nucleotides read TGTGCCAGCAGCTTACGCGGGGGAAACACCATATATTTT. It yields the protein CASSLRGGNTIYF.

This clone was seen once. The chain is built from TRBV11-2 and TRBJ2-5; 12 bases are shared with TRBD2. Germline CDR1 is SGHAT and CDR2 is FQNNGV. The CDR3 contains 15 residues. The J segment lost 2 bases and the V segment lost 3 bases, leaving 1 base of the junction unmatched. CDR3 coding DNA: TGTGCCAGCAGCTTGGGACTAGCGGGTCAAGAGACCCAGTACTTC. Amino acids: CASSLGLAGQETQYF.

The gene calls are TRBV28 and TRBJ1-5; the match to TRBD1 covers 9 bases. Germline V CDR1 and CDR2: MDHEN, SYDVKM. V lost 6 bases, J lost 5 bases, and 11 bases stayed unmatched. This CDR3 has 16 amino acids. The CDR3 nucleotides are TGTGCCAGCAGGCTTTCGGGACAGGGTAGGGATCAGCCCCAGCATTTT. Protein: CASRLSGQGRDQPQHF.

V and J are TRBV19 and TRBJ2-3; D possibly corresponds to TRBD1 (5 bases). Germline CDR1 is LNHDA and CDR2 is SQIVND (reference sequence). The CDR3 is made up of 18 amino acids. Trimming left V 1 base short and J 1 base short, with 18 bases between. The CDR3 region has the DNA TGTGCCAGTAGTATAGCCGGCCGACAGCTTAGGCGCACAGATACGCAGTATTTT. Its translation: CASSIAGRQLRRTDTQYF.

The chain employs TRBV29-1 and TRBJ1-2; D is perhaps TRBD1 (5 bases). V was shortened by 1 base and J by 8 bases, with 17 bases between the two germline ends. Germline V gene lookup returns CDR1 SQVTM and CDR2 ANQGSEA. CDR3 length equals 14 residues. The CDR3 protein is CSVEVAGRFFGYTF. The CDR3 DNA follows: TGCAGCGTTGAAGTCGCAGGGCGATTCTTCGGCTACACCTTC. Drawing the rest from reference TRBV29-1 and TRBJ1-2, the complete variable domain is SAVISQKPSRDICQRGTSLTIQCQVDSQVTMMFWYRQQPGQSLTLIATANQGSEATYESGFVIDKFPISRPNLTFSTLTVSNMSPEDSSIYLCSVEVAGRFFGYTFGSGTRLTVV.

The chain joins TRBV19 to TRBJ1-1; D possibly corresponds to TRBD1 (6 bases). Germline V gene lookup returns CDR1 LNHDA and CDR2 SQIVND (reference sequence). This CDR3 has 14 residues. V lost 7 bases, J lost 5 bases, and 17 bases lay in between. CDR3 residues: CASTVGGARTEAFF. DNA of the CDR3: TGTGCCAGTACTGTAGGGGGGGCGAGGACTGAAGCTTTCTTT.

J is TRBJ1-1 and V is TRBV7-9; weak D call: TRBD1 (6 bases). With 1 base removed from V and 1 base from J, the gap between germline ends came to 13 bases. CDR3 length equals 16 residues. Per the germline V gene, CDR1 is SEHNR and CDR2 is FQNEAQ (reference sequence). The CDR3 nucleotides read TGTGCCAGCAGCTTAGAGGGGGGAACGGGGAACACTGAAGCTTTCTTT. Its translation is CASSLEGGTGNTEAFF. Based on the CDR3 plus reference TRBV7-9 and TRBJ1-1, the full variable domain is DTGVSQNPRHKITKRGQNVTFRCDPISEHNRLYWYRQTLGQGPEFLTYFQNEAQLEKSRLLSDRFSAERPKGSFSTLEIQRTEQGDSAMYLCASSLEGGTGNTEAFFGQGTRLTVV.

Here the CDR3 DNA reads TGCGCCAGCAGCTTGACAGGTAGTGCTTTCGAGCAGTACTTC. Its translation: CASSLTGSAFEQYF. The chain joins TRBV5-1 to TRBJ2-7; TRBD1 is a possible D gene (5 bases). The CDR3 length is 14 residues. Germline V gene data show CDR1 as SGHRS and CDR2 as YFSETQ. With 1 base removed from V and 6 bases from J, the gap between germline ends came to 14 bases.

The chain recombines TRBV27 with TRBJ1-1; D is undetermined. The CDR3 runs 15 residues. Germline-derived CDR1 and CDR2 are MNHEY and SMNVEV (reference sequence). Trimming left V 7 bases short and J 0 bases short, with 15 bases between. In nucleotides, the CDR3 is TGTGCCAGCACCACGGGAATGGGTATGAACACTGAAGCTTTCTTT. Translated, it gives CASTTGMGMNTEAFF.

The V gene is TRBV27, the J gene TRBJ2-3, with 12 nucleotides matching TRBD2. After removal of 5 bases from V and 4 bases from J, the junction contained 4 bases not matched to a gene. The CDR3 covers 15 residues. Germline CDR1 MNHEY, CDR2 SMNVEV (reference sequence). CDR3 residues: CASSPSGRAADTQYF. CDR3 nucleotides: TGTGCCAGCAGTCCTAGCGGGAGGGCCGCAGATACGCAGTATTTT.

Here the CDR3 DNA reads TGTGCCAGCAGCCTTCGGACAGGAAACTATGGCTACACCTTC. It is translated as CASSLRTGNYGYTF. The rearrangement joins TRBV9 to TRBJ1-2; 7 bases agree with TRBD1. This CDR3 region has 14 residues. CDR1 is SGDLS, CDR2 YYNGEE, per germline. V shed 4 bases and J 2 bases; nucleotides not matched to a gene: 5.

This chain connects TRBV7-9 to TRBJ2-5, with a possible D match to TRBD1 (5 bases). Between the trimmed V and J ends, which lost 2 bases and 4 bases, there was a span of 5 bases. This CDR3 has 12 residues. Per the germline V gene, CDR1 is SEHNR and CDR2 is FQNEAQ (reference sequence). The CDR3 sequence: CASSLQGETQYF. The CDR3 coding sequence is TGTGCCAGCAGCTTACAGGGAGAGACCCAGTACTTC.

The CDR3 sequence is CASSWTSGSDEQFF. Here the CDR3 DNA reads TGTGCCAGCAGTTGGACTAGCGGGAGCGATGAGCAGTTCTTC. The chain combines TRBV27 with TRBJ2-1, with 13 bases identical to TRBD2. The CDR3 runs 14 residues. CDR1 and CDR2 (germline): MNHEY, SMNVEV (reference sequence). Trimming removed 4 bases from V and 8 bases from J; junction bases left unmatched: 2.

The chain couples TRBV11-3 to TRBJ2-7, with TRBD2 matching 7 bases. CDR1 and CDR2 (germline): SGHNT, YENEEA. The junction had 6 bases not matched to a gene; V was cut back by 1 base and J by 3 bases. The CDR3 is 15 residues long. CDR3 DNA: TGTGCCAGCAGCTTAGGTTCTAGCGGACACTACGAGCAGTACTTC. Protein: CASSLGSSGHYEQYF.

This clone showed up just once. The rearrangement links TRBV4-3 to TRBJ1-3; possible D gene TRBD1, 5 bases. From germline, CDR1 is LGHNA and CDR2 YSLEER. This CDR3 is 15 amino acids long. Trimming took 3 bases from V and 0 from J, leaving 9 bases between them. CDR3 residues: CASSQSTGSGNTIYF. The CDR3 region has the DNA TGCGCCAGCAGCCAGTCTACAGGCTCTGGAAACACCATATATTTT.

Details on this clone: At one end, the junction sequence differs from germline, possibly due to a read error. DNA of the CDR3: TGTGCTAGCAGCCCGGACAGCTCTGGAAACACCATATATTTT. Its protein is CASSPDSSGNTIYF. The chain has TRBV7-7 and TRBJ1-3; TRBD1 is a possible D gene (6 bases). Per germline, CDR1 SSHAT and CDR2 FNYEAQ (reference sequence). This CDR3 has 14 residues.

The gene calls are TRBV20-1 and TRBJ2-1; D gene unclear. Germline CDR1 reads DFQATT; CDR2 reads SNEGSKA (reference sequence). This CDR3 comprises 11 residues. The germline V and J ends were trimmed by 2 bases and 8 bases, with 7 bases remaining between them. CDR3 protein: CSARWFDEQFF. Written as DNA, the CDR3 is TGCAGTGCTAGATGGTTCGATGAGCAGTTCTTC.

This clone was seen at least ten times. The CDR3 region is CASSFAGLGPAFF. In nucleotides, the CDR3 is TGTGCCAGCAGCTTTGCAGGGTTGGGGCCGGCTTTCTTT. The chain combines TRBV5-5 with TRBJ1-1, with D possibly matching TRBD1 (5 bases). This CDR3 has 13 amino acids. Germline lookup yields CDR1 SGHKS and CDR2 YYEKEE (reference sequence). V lost 2 bases to trimming and J lost 11 bases, with 16 bases between them.

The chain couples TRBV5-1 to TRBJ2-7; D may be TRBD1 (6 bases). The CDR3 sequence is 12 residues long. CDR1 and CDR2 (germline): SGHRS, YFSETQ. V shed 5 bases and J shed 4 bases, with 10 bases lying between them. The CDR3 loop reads CASSSTGYEQYF. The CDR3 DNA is TGCGCCAGCAGTTCGACAGGATACGAGCAGTACTTC.

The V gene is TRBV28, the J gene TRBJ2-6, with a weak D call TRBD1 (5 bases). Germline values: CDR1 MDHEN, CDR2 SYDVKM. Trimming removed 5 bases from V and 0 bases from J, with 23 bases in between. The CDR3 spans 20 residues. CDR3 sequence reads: CASSHLTAGKTPSGANVLTF. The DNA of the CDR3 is TGTGCCAGCAGTCATCTGACAGCCGGTAAAACACCCTCTGGGGCCAACGTCCTGACTTTC.

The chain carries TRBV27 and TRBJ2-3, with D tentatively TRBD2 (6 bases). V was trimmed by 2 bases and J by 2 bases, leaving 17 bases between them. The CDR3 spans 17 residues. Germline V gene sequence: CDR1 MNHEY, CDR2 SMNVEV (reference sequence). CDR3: CASSLRSGPAFTDTQYF. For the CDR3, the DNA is TGTGCCAGCAGTTTACGGAGCGGGCCAGCGTTCACAGATACGCAGTATTTT.

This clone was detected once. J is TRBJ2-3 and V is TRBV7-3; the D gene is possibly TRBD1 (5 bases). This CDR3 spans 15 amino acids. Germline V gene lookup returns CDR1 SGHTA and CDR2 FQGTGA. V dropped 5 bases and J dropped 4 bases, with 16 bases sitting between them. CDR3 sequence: CASSEQGGFADTQYF. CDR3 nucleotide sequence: TGTGCCAGCAGCGAGCAGGGTGGGTTTGCAGATACGCAGTATTTT.